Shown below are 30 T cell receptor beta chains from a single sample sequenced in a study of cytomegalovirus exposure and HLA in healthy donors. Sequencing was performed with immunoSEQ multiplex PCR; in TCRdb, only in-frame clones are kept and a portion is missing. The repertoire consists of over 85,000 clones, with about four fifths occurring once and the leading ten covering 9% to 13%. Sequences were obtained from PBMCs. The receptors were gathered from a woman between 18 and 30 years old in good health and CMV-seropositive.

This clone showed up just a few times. In DNA, the CDR3 is TGTGCCAGTAGTATAGAGGGGGGGTACAGCAATCAGCCCCAGCATTTT. It encodes CASSIEGGYSNQPQHF. This chain links TRBV19 with TRBJ1-5; TRBD1 might be the D (5 bases). Germline lookup yields CDR1 LNHDA and CDR2 SQIVND (reference sequence). There are 16 residues in the CDR3. Between the trimmed V and J ends, which lost 0 bases and 1 base, there was a span of 10 bases.

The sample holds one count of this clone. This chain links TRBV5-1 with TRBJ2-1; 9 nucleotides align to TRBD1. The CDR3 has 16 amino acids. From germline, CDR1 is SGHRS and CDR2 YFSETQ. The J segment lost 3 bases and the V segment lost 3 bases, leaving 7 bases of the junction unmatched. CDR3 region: CASSSSGTGIYNEQFF. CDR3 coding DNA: TGCGCCAGCAGCTCTTCCGGGACAGGGATCTACAATGAGCAGTTCTTC.

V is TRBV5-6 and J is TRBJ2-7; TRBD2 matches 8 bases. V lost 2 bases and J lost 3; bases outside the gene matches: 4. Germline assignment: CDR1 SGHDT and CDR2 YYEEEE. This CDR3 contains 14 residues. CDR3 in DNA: TGTGCCAGCAGCTTCGGGAGGGTGGGCTACGAGCAGTACTTC. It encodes CASSFGRVGYEQYF.

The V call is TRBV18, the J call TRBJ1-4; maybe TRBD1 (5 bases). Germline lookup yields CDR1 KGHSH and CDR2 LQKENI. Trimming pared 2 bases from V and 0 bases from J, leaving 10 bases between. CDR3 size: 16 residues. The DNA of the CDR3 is TGTGCCAGCTCACCAGCCGACAGTGCAACTAATGAAAAACTGTTTTTT. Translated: CASSPADSATNEKLFF.

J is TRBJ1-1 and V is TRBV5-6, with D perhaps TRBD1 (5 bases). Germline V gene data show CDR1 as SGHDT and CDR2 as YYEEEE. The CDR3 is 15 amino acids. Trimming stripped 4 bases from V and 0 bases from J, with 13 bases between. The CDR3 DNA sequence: TGTGCCAGCAGCACGACAGAGTCGATGAACACTGAAGCTTTCTTT. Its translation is CASSTTESMNTEAFF.

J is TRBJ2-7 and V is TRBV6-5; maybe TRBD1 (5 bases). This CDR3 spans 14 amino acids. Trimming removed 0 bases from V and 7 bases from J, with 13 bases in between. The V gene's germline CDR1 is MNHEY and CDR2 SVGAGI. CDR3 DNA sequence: TGTGCCAGCAGTTACTCGTTCTTGAAGGGGGAGCAGTACTTC. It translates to CASSYSFLKGEQYF.

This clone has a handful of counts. DNA of the CDR3: TGCGCCAGCAGCTTAGGACTAGCGGAATTGGTAGATACGCAGTATTTT. It yields the protein CASSLGLAELVDTQYF. The V call is TRBV5-1, the J call TRBJ2-3; 10 nucleotides align to TRBD2. Germline V gene sequence: CDR1 SGHRS, CDR2 YFSETQ. V lost 2 bases to trimming and J lost 5 bases; unmatched junction nucleotides: 8. This CDR3 is built from 16 residues.

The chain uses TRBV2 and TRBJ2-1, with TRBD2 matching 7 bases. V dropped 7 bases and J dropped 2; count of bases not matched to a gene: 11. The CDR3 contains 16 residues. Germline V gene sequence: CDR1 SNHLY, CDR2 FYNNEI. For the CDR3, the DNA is TGTGCCAGCATCGCGATGGCGGGGAGGGCCTACAATGAGCAGTTCTTC. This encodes CASIAMAGRAYNEQFF. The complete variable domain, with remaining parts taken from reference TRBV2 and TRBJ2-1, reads EPEVTQTPSHQVTQMGQEVILRCVPISNHLYFYWYRQILGQKVEFLVSFYNNEISEKSEIFDDQFSVERPDGSNFTLKIRSTKLEDSAMYFCASIAMAGRAYNEQFFGPGTRLTVL.

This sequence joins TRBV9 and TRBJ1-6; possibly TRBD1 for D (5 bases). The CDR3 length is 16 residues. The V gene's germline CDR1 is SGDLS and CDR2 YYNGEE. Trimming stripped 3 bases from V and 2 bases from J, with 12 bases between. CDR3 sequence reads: CASSAPPGAYNSPLHF. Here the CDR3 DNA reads TGTGCCAGCAGCGCCCCCCCGGGGGCCTATAATTCACCCCTCCACTTT.

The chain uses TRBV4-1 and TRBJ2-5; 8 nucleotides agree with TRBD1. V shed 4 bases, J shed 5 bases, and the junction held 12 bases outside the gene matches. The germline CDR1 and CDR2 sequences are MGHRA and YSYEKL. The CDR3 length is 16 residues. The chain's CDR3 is CASSRFLTGEGETQYF. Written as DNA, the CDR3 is TGCGCCAGCAGCCGATTCTTGACAGGGGAAGGGGAGACCCAGTACTTC.

The CDR3 DNA follows: TGTGCCAGCGCTCGAACTAACTACAATGAGCAGTTCTTC. Its translation: CASARTNYNEQFF. The chain links TRBV2 to TRBJ2-1; D gene unclear. The CDR3 contains 13 residues. V was cut by 8 bases and J by 3 bases, with 11 bases left in between. Germline V gene data show CDR1 as SNHLY and CDR2 as FYNNEI. The full variable domain, its missing parts supplied by reference TRBV2 and TRBJ2-1, is EPEVTQTPSHQVTQMGQEVILRCVPISNHLYFYWYRQILGQKVEFLVSFYNNEISEKSEIFDDQFSVERPDGSNFTLKIRSTKLEDSAMYFCASARTNYNEQFFGPGTRLTVL.

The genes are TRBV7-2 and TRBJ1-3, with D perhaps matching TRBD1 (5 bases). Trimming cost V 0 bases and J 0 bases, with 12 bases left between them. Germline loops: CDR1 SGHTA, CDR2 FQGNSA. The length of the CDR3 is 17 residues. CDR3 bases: TGTGCCAGCAGCTTAGCGGCGACAGAAGCCTCTGGAAACACCATATATTTT. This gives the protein CASSLAATEASGNTIYF.

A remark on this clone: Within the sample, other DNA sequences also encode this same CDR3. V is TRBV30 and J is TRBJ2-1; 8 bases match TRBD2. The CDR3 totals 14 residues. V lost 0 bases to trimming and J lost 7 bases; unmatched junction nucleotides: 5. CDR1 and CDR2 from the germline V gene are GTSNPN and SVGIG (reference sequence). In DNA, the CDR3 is TGTGCCTGGAGTGTTAGCGGGGCTCTGAATGAGCAGTTCTTC. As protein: CAWSVSGALNEQFF. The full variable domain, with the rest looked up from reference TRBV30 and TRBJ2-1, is SQTIHQWPATLVQPVGSPLSLECTVEGTSNPNLYWYRQAAGRGLQLLFYSVGIGQISSEVPQNLSASRPQDRQFILSSKKLLLSDSGFYLCAWSVSGALNEQFFGPGTRLTVL.

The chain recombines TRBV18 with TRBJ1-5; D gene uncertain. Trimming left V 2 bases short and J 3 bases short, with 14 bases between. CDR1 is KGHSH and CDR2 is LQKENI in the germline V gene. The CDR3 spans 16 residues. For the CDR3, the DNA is TGTGCCAGCTCACCATACACCAGGAACGACAATCAGCCCCAGCATTTT. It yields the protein CASSPYTRNDNQPQHF.

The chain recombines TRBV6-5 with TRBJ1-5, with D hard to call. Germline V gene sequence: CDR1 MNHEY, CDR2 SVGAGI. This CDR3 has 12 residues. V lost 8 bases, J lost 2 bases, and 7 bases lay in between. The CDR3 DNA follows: TGTGCCAGCGGTCGGGGCAATCAGCCCCAGCATTTT. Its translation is CASGRGNQPQHF.

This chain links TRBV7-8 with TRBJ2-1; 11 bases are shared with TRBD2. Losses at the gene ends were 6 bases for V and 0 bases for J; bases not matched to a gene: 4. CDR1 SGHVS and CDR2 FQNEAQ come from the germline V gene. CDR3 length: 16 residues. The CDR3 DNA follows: TGTGCCAGCAGTTCCCTAGCGGGGGGCTCCTACAATGAGCAGTTCTTC. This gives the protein CASSSLAGGSYNEQFF.

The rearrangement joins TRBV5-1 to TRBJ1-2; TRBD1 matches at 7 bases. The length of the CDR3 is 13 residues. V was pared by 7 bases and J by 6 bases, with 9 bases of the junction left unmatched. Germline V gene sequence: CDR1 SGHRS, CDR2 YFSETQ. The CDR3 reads CASRLGQGDGYTF. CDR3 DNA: TGCGCCAGCCGCCTTGGCCAGGGGGATGGCTACACCTTC.

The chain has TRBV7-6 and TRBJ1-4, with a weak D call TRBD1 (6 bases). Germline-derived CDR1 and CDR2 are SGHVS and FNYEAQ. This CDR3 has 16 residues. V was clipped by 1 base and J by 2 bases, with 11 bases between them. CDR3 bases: TGTGCCAGCAGCTTAGTTCGGGGGGCTACTAATGAAAAACTGTTTTTT. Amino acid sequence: CASSLVRGATNEKLFF.

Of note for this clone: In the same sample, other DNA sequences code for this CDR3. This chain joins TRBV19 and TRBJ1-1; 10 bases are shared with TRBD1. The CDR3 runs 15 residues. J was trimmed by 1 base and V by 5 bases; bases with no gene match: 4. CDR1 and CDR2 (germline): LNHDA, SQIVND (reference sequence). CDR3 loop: CASSPRTGGNTEAFF. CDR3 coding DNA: TGTGCCAGTAGTCCCCGGACAGGGGGGAACACTGAAGCTTTCTTT.

CDR3 sequence (DNA): TGCGCCAGCAGCTTTCTGGGAGACAACCCATCTAATGAAAAACTGTTTTTT. This encodes CASSFLGDNPSNEKLFF. The chain joins TRBV5-1 to TRBJ1-4, with D unclear. CDR1 SGHRS and CDR2 YFSETQ come from the germline V gene. The CDR3 runs to 17 residues. Trimming stripped 2 bases from V and 3 bases from J, with 17 bases between.

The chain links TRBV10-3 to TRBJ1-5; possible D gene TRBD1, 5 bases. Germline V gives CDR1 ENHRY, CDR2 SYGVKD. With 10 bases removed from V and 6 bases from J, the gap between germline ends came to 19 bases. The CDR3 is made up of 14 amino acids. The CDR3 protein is CATRDSPEGQPQHF. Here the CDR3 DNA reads TGTGCCACCAGGGACTCACCGGAGGGTCAGCCCCAGCATTTT.

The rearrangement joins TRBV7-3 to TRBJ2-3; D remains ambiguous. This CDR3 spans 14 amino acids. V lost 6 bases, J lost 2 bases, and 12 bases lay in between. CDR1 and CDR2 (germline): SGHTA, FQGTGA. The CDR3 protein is CASRPDGSTDTQYF. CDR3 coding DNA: TGTGCCAGCAGACCAGACGGGTCCACAGATACGCAGTATTTT.

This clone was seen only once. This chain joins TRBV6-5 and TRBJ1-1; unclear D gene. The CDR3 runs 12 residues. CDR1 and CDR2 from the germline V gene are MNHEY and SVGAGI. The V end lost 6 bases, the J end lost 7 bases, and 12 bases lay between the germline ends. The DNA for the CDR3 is TGTGCCAGCAGCTCACCACCTAGTGAAGCTTTCTTT. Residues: CASSSPPSEAFF.

The CDR3 loop is CASSKPTGSGSPLHF. DNA of the CDR3: TGTGCCAGCAGTAAACCCACAGGGAGCGGTTCACCCCTCCACTTT. The rearrangement joins TRBV6-5 to TRBJ1-6; D perhaps matches TRBD1 (6 bases). Trimming took off 5 bases at V and 9 bases at J, with 17 bases between the two ends. The CDR3 contains 15 residues. The germline V gene has CDR1 MNHEY and CDR2 SVGAGI.

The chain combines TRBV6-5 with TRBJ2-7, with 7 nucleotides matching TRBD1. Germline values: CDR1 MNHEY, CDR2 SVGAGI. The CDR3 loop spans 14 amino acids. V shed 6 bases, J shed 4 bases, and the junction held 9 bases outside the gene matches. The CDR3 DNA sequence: TGTGCCAGCAGCAGCCGGGACAGAGGATACGAGCAGTACTTC. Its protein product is CASSSRDRGYEQYF.

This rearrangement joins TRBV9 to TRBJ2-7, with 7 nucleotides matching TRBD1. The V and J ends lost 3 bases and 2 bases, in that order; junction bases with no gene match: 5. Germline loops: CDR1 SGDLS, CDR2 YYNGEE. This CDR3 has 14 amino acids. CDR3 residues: CASSARTGTYEQYF. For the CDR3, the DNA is TGTGCCAGCAGCGCTAGGACAGGTACCTACGAGCAGTACTTC.

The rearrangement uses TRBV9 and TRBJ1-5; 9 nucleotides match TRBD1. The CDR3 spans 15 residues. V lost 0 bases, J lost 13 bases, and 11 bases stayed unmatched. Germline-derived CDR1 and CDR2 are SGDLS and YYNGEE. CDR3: CASSVDGTGLNIQHF. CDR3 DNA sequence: TGTGCCAGCAGCGTAGATGGGACAGGGCTGAATATACAGCATTTT.

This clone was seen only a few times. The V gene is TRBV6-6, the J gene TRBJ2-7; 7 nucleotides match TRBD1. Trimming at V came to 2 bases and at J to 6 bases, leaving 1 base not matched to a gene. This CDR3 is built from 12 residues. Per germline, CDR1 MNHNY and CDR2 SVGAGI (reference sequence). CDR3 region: CASSYTGVEQYF. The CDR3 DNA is TGTGCCAGCAGTTACACAGGGGTCGAGCAGTACTTC.

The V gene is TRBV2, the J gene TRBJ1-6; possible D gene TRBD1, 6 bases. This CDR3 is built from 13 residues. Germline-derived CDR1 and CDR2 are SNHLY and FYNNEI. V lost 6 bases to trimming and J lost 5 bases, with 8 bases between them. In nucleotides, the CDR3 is TGTGCCAGCAGGGACAGAAATAATTCACCCCTCCACTTT. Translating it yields CASRDRNNSPLHF.

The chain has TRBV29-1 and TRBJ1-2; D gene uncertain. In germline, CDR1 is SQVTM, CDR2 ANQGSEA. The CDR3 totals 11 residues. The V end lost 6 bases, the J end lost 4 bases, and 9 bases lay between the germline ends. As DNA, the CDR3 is TGCAGCGTGGCCCACAGCTATGGCTACACCTTC. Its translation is CSVAHSYGYTF.